This TCR beta chain was profiled in a study of cytomegalovirus exposure and HLA in healthy donors (dated by TCRdb to 2015 to 2018). General notes on the study: An earlier analysis of 550 to 700 of the donors reported 276 Gb of sequence data and some 120 million unique TCR beta sequences from 190 million or so T cells. About 330 gigabases of sequencing data and 91 million or so unique TCR sequences made up an early release that covered over 550 HLA-typed donors. Of the 350 to 450 genotyped donors, approximately 80% were placed in the genetic ancestry cluster associated with self-reported Caucasian donors. The study was designed to test whether signatures of past pathogen exposure could be identified by cataloging public T cell receptors. The T cell repertoires of several hundred subjects were profiled by immunosequencing and related to cytomegalovirus serostatus. In addition to the first cohort of hundreds of subjects, a separate validation cohort of under 150 different subjects was used. High-throughput TCR immunosequencing, statistical association of individual TCRs with disease status, and machine learning were combined to predict cytomegalovirus infection status. A later analysis re-examined previously published TCR beta repertoires from around 670 donors and added high-resolution HLA genotyping to investigate patterns of TCR occurrence. Rather than drawing on any new phenotypic data, the later analysis identified candidate immune exposures from TCR beta sequences and the way those sequences occurred across donors. In an earlier analysis of 500 to 650 of the donors, high-throughput TCR beta sequencing was used to judge whether each TCR beta V gene segment behaved as functional or pseudogenic. Donor age, sex, ethnicity and CMV serostatus were compiled alongside the repertoire data. A later genetic analysis used genome-wide SNP genotypes for 398 of the 666 donors, treating that subset as a discovery cohort. Every repertoire in the discovery cohort had been generated on one and the same sequencing platform. Class I and class II HLA loci were covered by the typing at four-digit resolution. The number of typed donors differed by locus: roughly 629-630 for A, B, C, DRB1 and DQB1; 500 to 550 for DQA1; about 600 for DPA1; and around 470 for DPB1. Roughly 5 DR-DQ haplotypes were handled as single units for association and clustering, since linkage in the cohort was strong. Among about 410 genotyped donors of the cohort, an average of about 220,000 unique TCR beta nucleotide sequences was sequenced per donor, of which approximately 18% were non-productive. Overall study outcomes, separate from this receptor: A later analysis found that HLA-associated TCR beta chains were more clonally expanded and had lower generation probabilities than equally common non-associated chains. Compared with the roughly 600-donor mean, donors in an Asian-associated ancestry cluster had fewer N-insertions in productive TCRs, according to a later genetic analysis. Because counts were too low, roughly 18 rarely observed V segments, including chromosome 9 orphons, were left out of the earlier analysis of roughly 600 of the donors. Broadly in line with IMGT annotations, most TCR beta V segments showed up in productive rearrangements about 87% or about 30% of the time in an earlier analysis of a few hundred of the donors. Because HLA typing was unavailable for some donors at each locus, only the typed subset was used in association tests. A later analysis found that TCR association rates varied across HLA loci, with DRB1 alleles showing the most associated TCRs and HLA-C alleles the fewest. Across donors, most TCR sequences were observed very rarely, whereas some public TCRs were present in many individuals. The sequencing pipeline was judged likely to have produced a cluster of highly shared sequence variants as a technical artifact. In a later analysis, most CMV-associated TCR beta chains were found to appear HLA-restricted, with HLA associations seemingly driven largely by CMV exposure. Immune exposure information for the cohort was limited to CMV serostatus. It was suggested by the authors that the approach could potentially be generalized to other disease states and immunological phenotypes. Assigning TCR associations to individual alleles was difficult when HLA alleles, especially DR and DQ, strongly co-occurred. Presence/absence analyses assumed roughly uniform sequencing depth across donors, an assumption that may not hold. The classifier was reported to diagnose cytomegalovirus status with high specificity and sensitivity in both the original cohort and the validation cohort. A later analysis associated 16,951 TCR beta sequences with specific HLA alleles at a false discovery rate of 0.05. A further reported finding was that TCR beta sequences accurately predicted the HLA-A and HLA-B alleles for most subjects in the first cohort. A later analysis reported that several top co-occurrence clusters appeared linked to parvovirus B19, influenza, CMV and Epstein-Barr virus. Correlated functional status among segregating V segments might be attributable to linkage disequilibrium, but an unknown experimental factor could not be ruled out. Three of the identified cytomegalovirus-associated TCR beta chains were confirmed in vitro to be specific for cytomegalovirus antigens. In the study, approximately 160 TCR beta chains were listed as associated with cytomegalovirus. V-gene and J-gene trimming of TCR beta chains was associated with a missense DCLRE1C variant in a later genetic analysis, and the association was replicated in an independent cohort. In this cohort, only TCR beta chains were sequenced, and detectable features were limited by the absence of alpha or paired-chain data.

The library came from the immunoSEQ multiplex PCR assay. The multiplex PCR relied on a mix of 60 forward primers for TCR Vbeta segments and 13 reverse primers for TCR Jbeta segments. A multiplex PCR assay on genomic DNA amplified the CDR3 region of rearranged TCR beta genes. On the Illumina HiSeq System, the amplified TCR beta libraries were sequenced as 87-base-pair reads. From the authors' description of their analysis: A later analysis counted approximately 76 million unique TCR beta chains across the 550 to 700 repertoires, and 9 million to 14 million of these chains were shared by at least two donors. To remove PCR and sequencing errors, raw reads were error-corrected and collapsed into unique sequences using a nearest-neighbor algorithm that merged closely related sequences. V, D and J gene segments were assigned by aligning CDR3 sequences to IMGT reference sequences. For a sequence to be retained, a match of at least six nucleotides to both a V gene segment and a J gene segment was required. A rearrangement counted as productive if the CDR3 had no stop codons and remained in frame with V and J, and every other rearrangement counted as non-productive. Following IMGT convention, CDR3 was defined as the stretch from the second conserved V-encoded cysteine up to the conserved J-encoded phenylalanine. In an earlier analysis of more than 550 of the donors, sequences lacking an unambiguous match to a single V gene segment were excluded. In an earlier analysis of 450 to 700 of the donors, V segments were called functional above 56.7% productive rearrangements and were called segregating when the between-donor standard deviation exceeded 5%. To diagnose cytomegalovirus status from the catalog of TCR beta chain sequences, a statistical classification framework was built. In a later analysis, V and J genes were assigned by comparing TCR nucleotide sequences against IMGT/GENE-DB human TR gene sequences. The TCRdist pipeline was used in a later analysis to assign CDR3 sequences and most-parsimonious VDJ recombination scenarios. In a later analysis, every TCR beta chain was defined by the combination of its CDR3 amino acid sequence and its V-gene family, and reads without a unique V-gene family were dropped. To address suspected cross-contamination and a sequencing artifact, a later analysis removed some 620 highly shared, low-generation-probability nucleotide sequences. In a later analysis, a clonal expansion index for each public chain was calculated from normalized within-repertoire ranks of inferred template counts. A later analysis computed generation probabilities with a VDJ recombination model fitted to out-of-frame rearrangements, and checked the results against IGoR. In a later analysis, hypergeometric tests were used to score TCR-TCR, TCR-HLA and TCR-CMV co-occurrence, with a repertoire-size bias correction applied to TCR pairs. In a later analysis, false discovery rates were estimated by permuting HLA or CMV assignments 20 times. In a later analysis, co-occurring TCRs were grouped using DBSCAN, with TCRdist sequence similarity added in when clustering inside HLA-allele-positive subsets. Repertoires with fewer than 30,000 or more than 120,000 public chains were left out of co-occurrence clustering, as were five repertoires with anomalous nucleotide sharing. In its TCRdb copy, this immuneACCESS table keeps in-frame sequences only and misses some clones. Where compared with another copy, unresolved V genes explain less than half of these, and the others have no known cause. V and J calls plus clone size are reproduced from that table; the DNA served to infer D and trimming. The table for this sample lists roughly 180,000 clones; approximately 82% of them were counted only once. The ten biggest clones cover about 8% of the sample.

A remark on this clone: The target of this receptor is not known. Base qualities are not provided; no much larger clone lies one nucleotide away.

In total, approximately 700 healthy bone marrow donors made up the cohort. All cohort members were sampled while nominally healthy, although unrecorded immune exposures were likely present. The donor was CMV seropositive and belonged to the group of some 290 seropositive cohort members. Each donor provided a peripheral blood sample, and peripheral blood mononuclear cells were used for TCR beta sequencing. The Qiagen DNeasy Blood Extraction Kit was used to extract genomic DNA from the blood cell samples. The specimen was PBMCs. The sequence was obtained from a woman between 40 and 55 years old in good health and CMV-seropositive.

The DNA sequence is given as TGTGCCAGCAGTACCTTCATCACGGACAGGGGTAATGAAAAACTGTTTTTT. It specifies CASSTFITDRGNEKLFF. This chain is built from TRBV28 and TRBJ1-4; 9 central bases correspond to TRBD1. For CDR1 and CDR2, the germline V gene lists MDHEN and SYDVKM. From its cysteine to its phenylalanine, the CDR3 spans 17 amino acids. Only the CDR3 region is kept as DNA, spanning 51 bases read in frame from base 1. V loses 5 bases at its end and J loses 4 bases; junction bases beyond the gene matches: 11.